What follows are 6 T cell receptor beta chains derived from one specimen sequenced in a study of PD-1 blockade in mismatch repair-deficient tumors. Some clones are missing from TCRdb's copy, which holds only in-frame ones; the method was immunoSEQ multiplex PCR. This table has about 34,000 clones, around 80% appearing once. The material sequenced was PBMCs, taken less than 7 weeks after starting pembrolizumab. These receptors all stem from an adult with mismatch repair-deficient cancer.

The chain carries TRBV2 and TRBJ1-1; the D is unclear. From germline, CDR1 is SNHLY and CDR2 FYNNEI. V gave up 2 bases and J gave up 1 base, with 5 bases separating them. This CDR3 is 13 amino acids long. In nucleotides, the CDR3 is TGTGCCAGCAGTGAAAACTGGAACACTGAAGCTTTCTTT. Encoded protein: CASSENWNTEAFF. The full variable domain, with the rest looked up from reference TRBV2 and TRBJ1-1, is EPEVTQTPSHQVTQMGQEVILRCVPISNHLYFYWYRQILGQKVEFLVSFYNNEISEKSEIFDDQFSVERPDGSNFTLKIRSTKLEDSAMYFCASSENWNTEAFFGQGTRLTVV.

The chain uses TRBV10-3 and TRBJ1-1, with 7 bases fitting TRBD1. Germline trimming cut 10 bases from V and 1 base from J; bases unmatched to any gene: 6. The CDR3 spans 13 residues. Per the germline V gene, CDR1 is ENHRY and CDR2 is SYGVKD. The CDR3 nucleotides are TGTGCCACACAACAGGGGCCGAACACTGAAGCTTTCTTT. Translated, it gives CATQQGPNTEAFF.

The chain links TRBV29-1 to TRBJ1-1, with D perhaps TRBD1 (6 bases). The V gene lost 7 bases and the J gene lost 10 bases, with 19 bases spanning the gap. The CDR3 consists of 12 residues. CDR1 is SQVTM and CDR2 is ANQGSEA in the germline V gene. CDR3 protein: CSAPAGAQTAFF. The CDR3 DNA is TGCAGCGCTCCGGCGGGGGCTCAGACAGCTTTCTTT.

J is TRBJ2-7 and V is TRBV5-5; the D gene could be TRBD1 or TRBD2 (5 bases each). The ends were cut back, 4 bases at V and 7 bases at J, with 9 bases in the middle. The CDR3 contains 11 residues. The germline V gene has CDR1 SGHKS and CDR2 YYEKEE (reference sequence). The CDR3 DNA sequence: TGTGCCAGCAGCATGGGGGAGGAGCAGTACTTC. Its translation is CASSMGEEQYF.

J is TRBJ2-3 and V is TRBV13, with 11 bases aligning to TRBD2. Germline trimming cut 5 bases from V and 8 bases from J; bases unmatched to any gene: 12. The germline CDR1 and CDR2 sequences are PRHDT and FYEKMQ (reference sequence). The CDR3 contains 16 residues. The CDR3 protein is CASSPRTSGPRGTQYF. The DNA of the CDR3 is TGTGCCAGCAGCCCTCGGACTAGCGGGCCTAGGGGTACGCAGTATTTT.

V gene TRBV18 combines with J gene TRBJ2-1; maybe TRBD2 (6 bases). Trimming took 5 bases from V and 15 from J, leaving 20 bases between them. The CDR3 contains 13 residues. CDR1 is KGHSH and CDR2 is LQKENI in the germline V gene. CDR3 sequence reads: CASSSGLAGAPFF. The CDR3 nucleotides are TGTGCCAGCTCATCGGGACTCGCCGGCGCACCGTTCTTC. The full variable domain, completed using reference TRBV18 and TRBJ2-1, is NAGVMQNPRHLVRRRGQEARLRCSPMKGHSHVYWYRQLPEEGLKFMVYLQKENIIDESGMPKERFSAEFPKEGPSILRIQQVVRGDSAAYFCASSSGLAGAPFFGPGTRLTVL.